This entry concerns a single T cell receptor (beta chain). Its antigen has not been determined. No qualities accompany the bases; no much larger clone lies one base away. The library was produced with the immunoSEQ multiplex PCR assay. The multiplex PCR relied on a mix of 60 forward primers for TCR Vbeta segments and 13 reverse primers for TCR Jbeta segments. Amplification of the CDR3 region of rearranged TCR beta genes was performed with a multiplex PCR assay on genomic DNA. Amplified TCR beta libraries were sequenced as 87-base-pair reads on the Illumina HiSeq System. Turning to the authors' computational methods: Across the 500 to 700 repertoires, a later analysis counted 80 million or so unique TCR beta chains, 8.5 million to 12 million of which were shared by at least two donors. To remove PCR and sequencing errors, raw reads were error-corrected and collapsed into unique sequences using a nearest-neighbor algorithm that merged closely related sequences. To assign V, D and J gene segments, CDR3 sequences were aligned to IMGT reference sequences. For a sequence to be retained, at least a six-nucleotide match to both a V gene segment and a J gene segment was required. A rearrangement was called productive if the CDR3 had no stop codons and remained in frame with V and J, and every other rearrangement was called non-productive. Following IMGT convention, CDR3 was defined as the stretch from the second conserved V-encoded cysteine to the conserved J-encoded phenylalanine. The earlier analysis of some 580 of the donors excluded any sequence lacking an unambiguous match to a single V gene segment. In an earlier analysis of approximately 560 of the donors, a V segment was called functional when productive rearrangements were above 56.7%, and segregating when the standard deviation between donors exceeded 5%. A statistical classification framework was built to diagnose cytomegalovirus status from the catalog of TCR beta chain sequences. In a later analysis, TCR nucleotide sequences were compared against IMGT/GENE-DB human TR gene sequences so that V and J genes could be assigned. A later analysis assigned CDR3 sequences and most-parsimonious VDJ recombination scenarios with the TCRdist pipeline. In a later analysis, each TCR beta chain was defined by its CDR3 amino acid sequence together with its V-gene family, and reads without a unique V-gene family were excluded. In a later analysis, fewer than 600 highly shared, low-generation-probability nucleotide sequences were removed to address suspected cross-contamination and a sequencing artifact. In a later analysis, a clonal expansion index for each public chain was calculated from normalized within-repertoire ranks of inferred template counts. In a later analysis, generation probabilities were computed with a VDJ recombination model fitted to out-of-frame rearrangements, and the resulting probabilities were checked against IGoR. A later analysis scored TCR-TCR, TCR-HLA and TCR-CMV co-occurrence with hypergeometric tests, applying a repertoire-size bias correction to TCR pairs. In a later analysis, false discovery rates were estimated by permuting HLA or CMV assignments 20 times. A later analysis grouped co-occurring TCRs with DBSCAN, adding TCRdist sequence similarity when clustering within HLA-allele-positive subsets. For co-occurrence clustering, repertoires with fewer than 30,000 or more than 120,000 public chains were excluded, along with several repertoires with anomalous nucleotide sharing. In TCRdb, the immuneACCESS table is reduced to in-frame sequences with V and J assigned. These tables do not hold every clone; where another copy was compared, an unresolved V gene accounts for under half, and the others remain unexplained. Clone size and the V and J calls come from that table; the DNA yielded D and trimming. The sample table lists around 100,000 clones, approximately 75% of them with a count of one. The ten largest clones add up to 1.5% to 2% of the sample.

The data belong to a study of cytomegalovirus exposure and HLA in healthy donors (dated 2017 in TCRdb). About the study as a whole: In an earlier analysis of about 560 of the donors, about 270 Gb of sequence data and 90 million to 130 million unique TCR beta sequences from 180 million or so T cells were reported. High-throughput TCR immunosequencing, statistical association of individual TCRs with disease status, and machine learning were combined to predict cytomegalovirus infection status. The study aimed to test whether signatures of past pathogen exposure could be identified by cataloging public T cell receptors. Roughly 300 gigabases of sequencing data and roughly 81 million unique TCR sequences made up an early release that covered over 550 HLA-typed donors. To study patterns of TCR occurrence, a later analysis re-analyzed previously published TCR beta repertoires from 500 to 850 donors and added high-resolution HLA genotyping. A separate validation cohort of roughly 130 different subjects was used in addition to the 666-subject first cohort. The genetic ancestry cluster associated with self-reported Caucasian donors included approximately 85% of the roughly 400 genotyped donors. An earlier analysis of 500 to 650 of the donors applied high-throughput TCR beta sequencing to assess whether each TCR beta V gene segment acted as functional or pseudogenic. Typing coverage varied by locus: roughly 629-640 donors for A, B, C, DRB1 and DQB1; some 520 for DQA1; about 590 for DPA1; approximately 470 for DPB1. Class I and class II HLA loci were covered by the typing at four-digit resolution. Among some 410 genotyped donors of the cohort, an average of around 240,000 unique TCR beta nucleotide sequences were sequenced per donor, 15% to 20% of them non-productive. Donor age, sex, ethnicity and CMV serostatus were compiled together with the repertoire data. The later analysis used no new phenotypic data to find candidate immune exposures, relying instead on TCR beta sequences and their occurrence across donors. Several DR-DQ haplotypes were treated as single units for association and clustering because of strong linkage in the cohort. All discovery cohort repertoires had been generated on a single sequencing platform. In a later genetic analysis, genome-wide SNP genotypes for about three fifths of the roughly 670 donors were used, and that subset was treated as a discovery cohort. The study used immunosequencing to profile the T cell repertoires of approximately 630 subjects and linked those repertoires to cytomegalovirus serostatus.

The research as a whole found: CMV serostatus was the only immune exposure information available for the cohort. The sequencing pipeline was judged likely to have produced a cluster of highly shared sequence variants as a technical artifact. A later analysis found that TCR association rates varied across HLA loci, with DRB1 alleles showing the most associated TCRs and HLA-C alleles the fewest. In a later analysis, several top co-occurrence clusters were reported to appear linked to parvovirus B19, influenza, CMV and Epstein-Barr virus. At a false discovery rate of 0.05, a later analysis linked some 17,000 TCR beta sequences to specific HLA alleles. Because counts were too low, more than 15 rarely observed V segments, including chromosome 9 orphons, were left out of the earlier analysis of approximately 580 of the donors. Compared with equally common non-associated chains, HLA-associated TCR beta chains in a later analysis were more clonally expanded and had lower generation probabilities. This cohort had only TCR beta chains sequenced, and the lack of alpha or paired-chain data limited which features could be detected. The classifier was reported to diagnose cytomegalovirus status with high specificity and sensitivity in both the original and validation cohorts. Assigning TCR associations to individual alleles was difficult when HLA alleles, especially DR and DQ, strongly co-occurred. Three of the identified cytomegalovirus-associated TCR beta chains were confirmed in vitro to be specific for cytomegalovirus antigens. A later genetic analysis reported fewer N-insertions in productive TCRs among donors in an Asian-associated ancestry cluster than the roughly 700-donor mean. Because the 87-base-pair reads could not distinguish some IMGT-functional V segments, including TRBV6-2 and TRBV6-3, those segments were excluded. Because HLA typing was missing for some donors at each locus, association tests included only the typed subset. An association between a missense DCLRE1C variant and V-gene and J-gene trimming of TCR beta chains was found in a later genetic analysis and replicated in an independent cohort. In the study, some 160 TCR beta chains were listed as associated with cytomegalovirus. Correlated functional status among segregating V segments might be attributable to linkage disequilibrium, but an unknown experimental factor could not be ruled out. Across donors, most TCR sequences were observed very rarely, whereas some public TCRs were present in many individuals. In an earlier analysis of some 500 of the donors, most TCR beta V segments were observed in productive rearrangements about 87% or about 30% of the time, broadly matching IMGT annotations. The authors suggested that the approach could potentially be extended to other disease states and immunological phenotypes. According to a later analysis, most CMV-associated TCR beta chains appeared to be HLA-restricted, and the HLA associations seemed to be driven largely by CMV exposure. A further reported finding was that TCR beta sequences accurately predicted the HLA-A and HLA-B alleles for most subjects in the first cohort. Presence/absence analyses assumed roughly uniform sequencing depth across donors, an assumption that may not hold.

The CDR3, from cysteine to phenylalanine, totals 15 residues. The entry retains the CDR3 DNA only, 45 bases that are in frame from base 1. CDR1 and CDR2 were assigned from the germline V gene as SGDLS and YYNGEE. V lost 1 base and J lost 6 bases, and the count of bases not matched to a germline gene is 5. The cohort comprised under 700 healthy bone marrow donors. Cohort members were all nominally healthy when sampled, although unrecorded immune exposures were likely present. The donor tested CMV seronegative, placing the donor among the roughly 400 seronegative members of the cohort. Each donor provided a peripheral blood sample, and peripheral blood mononuclear cells were used for TCR beta sequencing. The Qiagen DNeasy Blood Extraction Kit was used to extract genomic DNA from the blood cell samples.

This chain is built from TRBV9 and TRBJ2-7; 12 middle bases align to TRBD1. The clonotype originates from a woman aged 40 to 50 in good health and CMV-seronegative. The sample taken for sequencing was PBMCs. The CDR3 corresponds to CASSVLGQGAGEQYF. The DNA sequence is as follows: TGTGCCAGCAGCGTACTGGGACAGGGGGCGGGCGAGCAGTACTTC.